The present entry profiles one T cell receptor beta chain with its context. Its cognate antigen is unknown. A second PCR of 7 to 11 cycles used a sample-barcoded 5' primer and a J-beta primer mix. TCRdb called the 5' RACE reads again in MiXCR, with one record for every CDR3 protein. The profile shows hundreds of thousands of distinct CDR3 sequences, more than 55% of them singletons. This entry comes from a study of blood T cells in healthy people across ages. Study-wide results and limits: Researchers deemed the diversity estimates from one million T cells underestimates.

Looked up from germline, CDR1 is SGHNT and CDR2 is YYREEE (reference sequence). This CDR3 comprises 14 residues. Trimming left V 2 bases short and J 3 bases short, with 11 bases between. This sequence was found in a man between 40 and 49 years old in good health. The V and J genes are TRBV5-4 and TRBJ2-5; D perhaps matches TRBD2 (6 bases). Material for sequencing was blood. The DNA of the CDR3 is TGTGCCAGCAGCTTTAGAGGGACTGAAGAGACCCAGTACTTC. It translates to CASSFRGTEETQYF.